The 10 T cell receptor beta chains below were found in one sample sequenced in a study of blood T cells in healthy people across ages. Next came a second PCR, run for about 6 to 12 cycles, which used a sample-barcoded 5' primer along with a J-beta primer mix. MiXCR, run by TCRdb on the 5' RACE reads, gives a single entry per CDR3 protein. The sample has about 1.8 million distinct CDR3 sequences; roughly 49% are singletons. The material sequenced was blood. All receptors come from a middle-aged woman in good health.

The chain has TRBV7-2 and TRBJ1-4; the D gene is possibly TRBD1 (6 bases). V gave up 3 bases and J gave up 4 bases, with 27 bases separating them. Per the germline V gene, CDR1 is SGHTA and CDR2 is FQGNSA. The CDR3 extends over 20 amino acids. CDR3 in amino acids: CASSFEGGGRHHLYNEKLFF. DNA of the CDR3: TGTGCCAGCAGCTTTGAGGGGGGGGGTCGACACCACCTCTATAATGAAAAACTGTTTTTT.

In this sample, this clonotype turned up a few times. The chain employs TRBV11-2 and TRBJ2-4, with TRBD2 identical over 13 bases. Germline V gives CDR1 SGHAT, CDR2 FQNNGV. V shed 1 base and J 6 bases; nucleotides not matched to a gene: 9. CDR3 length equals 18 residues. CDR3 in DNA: TGTGCCAGCAGCTTAGTATTCGGGACTAGCGGGGTTCCAAACATTCAGTACTTC. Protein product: CASSLVFGTSGVPNIQYF.

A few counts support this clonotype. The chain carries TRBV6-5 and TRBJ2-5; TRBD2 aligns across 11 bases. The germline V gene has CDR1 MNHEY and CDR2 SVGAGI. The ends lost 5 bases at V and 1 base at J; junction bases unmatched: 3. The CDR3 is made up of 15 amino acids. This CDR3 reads CASSTSGGTQETQYF. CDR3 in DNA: TGTGCCAGCAGTACTAGCGGGGGTACCCAAGAGACCCAGTACTTC.

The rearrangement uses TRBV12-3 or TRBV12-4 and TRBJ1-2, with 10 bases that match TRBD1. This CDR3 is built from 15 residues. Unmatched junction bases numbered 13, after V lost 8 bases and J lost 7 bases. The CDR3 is CASVTGTGVLGGYTF. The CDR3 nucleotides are TGTGCCAGCGTAACCGGGACAGGGGTTTTAGGTGGCTACACCTTC.

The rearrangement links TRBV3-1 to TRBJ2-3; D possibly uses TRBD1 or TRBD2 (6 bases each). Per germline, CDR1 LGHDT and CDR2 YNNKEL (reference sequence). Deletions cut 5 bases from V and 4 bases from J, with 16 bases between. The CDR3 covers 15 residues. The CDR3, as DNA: TGTGCCAGCAGCGCCAGAGGGGGGTTGCCAGATACGCAGTATTTT. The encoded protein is CASSARGGLPDTQYF.

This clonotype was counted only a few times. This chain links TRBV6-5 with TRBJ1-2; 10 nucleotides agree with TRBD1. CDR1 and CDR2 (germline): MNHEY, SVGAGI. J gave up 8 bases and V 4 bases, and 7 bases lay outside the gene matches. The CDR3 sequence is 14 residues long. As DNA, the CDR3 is TGTGCCAGCAGTTGGGGGACAGGGGTTCAGGGCTACACCTTC. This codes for CASSWGTGVQGYTF.

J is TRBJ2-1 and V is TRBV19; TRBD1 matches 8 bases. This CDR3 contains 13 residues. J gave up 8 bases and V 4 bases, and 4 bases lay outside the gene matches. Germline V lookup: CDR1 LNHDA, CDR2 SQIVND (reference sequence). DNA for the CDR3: TGTGCCAGTAGTACCGACAGGGGTCATGAGCAGTTCTTC. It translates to CASSTDRGHEQFF.

The DNA of the CDR3 is TGTGCCAGCAGCCCCGGACAGGGGGGCGTCAATGAGCAGTACTTC. Protein sequence: CASSPGQGGVNEQYF. This chain connects TRBV7-9 to TRBJ2-7; 10 bases fit TRBD1. There are 15 residues in the CDR3. CDR1 and CDR2 (germline): SEHNR, FQNEAQ (reference sequence). V lost 5 bases, J lost 7 bases, and 11 bases stayed unmatched. The complete variable domain, with remaining parts taken from reference TRBV7-9 and TRBJ2-7, reads DTGVSQNPRHKITKRGQNVTFRCDPISEHNRLYWYRQTLGQGPEFLTYFQNEAQLEKSRLLSDRFSAERPKGSFSTLEIQRTEQGDSAMYLCASSPGQGGVNEQYFGPGTRLTVT.

The DNA for the CDR3 is TGTGCCATCAGCTGGAACACTGAAGCTTTCTTT. It translates to CAISWNTEAFF. This chain uses TRBV10-3 with TRBJ1-1, with D unclear. Germline CDR1 and CDR2: ENHRY and SYGVKD. The CDR3 consists of 11 residues. Trimming left V 6 bases short and J 1 base short, with 3 bases between.

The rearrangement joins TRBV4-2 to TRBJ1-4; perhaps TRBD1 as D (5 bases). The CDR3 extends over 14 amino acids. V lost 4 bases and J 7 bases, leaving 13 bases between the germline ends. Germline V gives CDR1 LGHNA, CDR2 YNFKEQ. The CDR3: CASSPRSGGEKLFF. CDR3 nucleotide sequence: TGTGCCAGCAGCCCCCGGTCCGGGGGTGAAAAACTGTTTTTT.